Listed here are 5 T cell receptor beta chains from one sample, sequenced in a study of blood T cell repertoires in COVID-19. The repertoire was sequenced with immunoSEQ multiplex PCR; TCRdb's copy has only in-frame clones and lacks some. This table holds some 320,000 clones, around 90% found once. The specimen was PBMCs or T cells enriched from blood (not recorded which). The origin of the receptors is a man aged 55-75 years who had recovered from COVID-19.

J is TRBJ1-5 and V is TRBV6-5; the D gene is possibly TRBD1 (5 bases). With 6 bases removed from V and 3 bases from J, the gap between germline ends came to 6 bases. The CDR3 totals 12 residues. Germline values: CDR1 MNHEY, CDR2 SVGAGI. DNA of the CDR3: TGTGCCAGCAGGGGGCCCAATCAGCCCCAGCATTTT. Protein sequence: CASRGPNQPQHF.

This clone has just a few counts. The rearrangement uses TRBV7-2 and TRBJ1-2, with TRBD1 matching 7 bases. In germline, CDR1 is SGHTA, CDR2 FQGNSA. Trimming took 4 bases from V and 4 from J; bases not matched to a gene: 3. The CDR3 runs 13 residues. CDR3 amino acids: CASSSGQTYGYTF. The DNA for the CDR3 is TGTGCCAGCAGCTCGGGACAGACCTATGGCTACACCTTC.

V is TRBV6-5 and J is TRBJ1-1, with D perhaps matching TRBD1 (5 bases). Trimming cost V 6 bases and J 4 bases, with 12 bases left between them. CDR3 size: 13 residues. CDR1 is MNHEY, CDR2 SVGAGI, per germline. The CDR3, as DNA: TGTGCCAGCAGCAGGGTACGCGGCACTGAAGCTTTCTTT. This translates into CASSRVRGTEAFF.

This clone was seen once. The rearrangement uses TRBV7-6 and TRBJ2-1, with 10 bases identical to TRBD1. The CDR3 runs 17 residues. Germline lookup yields CDR1 SGHVS and CDR2 FNYEAQ. The V and J ends lost 5 bases and 9 bases, in that order; junction bases with no gene match: 16. CDR3 residues: CASSPRGDRGGIGEQFF. In DNA form, the CDR3 reads TGTGCCAGCAGCCCAAGGGGGGACAGGGGCGGTATAGGTGAGCAGTTCTTC.

The chain couples TRBV27 to TRBJ1-2; D is unresolved. Trimming removed 4 bases at V and 1 base at J, with 13 bases between. Per germline, CDR1 MNHEY and CDR2 SMNVEV (reference sequence). The CDR3 covers 15 residues. Written as DNA, the CDR3 is TGTGCCAGCAGTTCGCCAGACCGACTTAACTATGGCTACACCTTC. Its translation: CASSSPDRLNYGYTF.